Below, 25 T cell receptor beta chains from the same sample are listed, as sequenced in a study of cytomegalovirus exposure and HLA in healthy donors. Primers included in the PCR were 60 Vbeta and 13 Jbeta primers. Clones were sequenced by immunoSEQ multiplex PCR, and TCRdb holds only the in-frame ones, with some missing. The table has some 110,000 clones, around 70% seen once. The sequenced sample consisted of PBMCs. The receptors originated from a woman aged 45-65 years in good health and CMV-seropositive.

The chain is built from TRBV28 and TRBJ1-1; D remains unclear. Trimming shortened V by 6 bases and J by 5 bases, and 19 bases separated the two germline ends. CDR1 and CDR2 (germline): MDHEN, SYDVKM. This CDR3 is 15 amino acids long. The CDR3 nucleotides read TGTGCCAGCAGGGAGGAGGGTACGGGAGTTACTGAAGCTTTCTTT. Amino acids: CASREEGTGVTEAFF.

This clone appeared a single time. The junction shows a germline mismatch at one end, possibly a read error. The chain has TRBV19 and TRBJ1-1, with D tentatively TRBD1 (5 bases). Germline assignment: CDR1 LNHDA and CDR2 SQIVND (reference sequence). CDR3 length equals 13 residues. In DNA form, the CDR3 reads TGTGCCAGCAGTAACGGGGGGAACACTGAAGCTTTCTTT. Translating gives CASSNGGNTEAFF.

This chain uses TRBV2 with TRBJ1-1; perhaps TRBD1 as D (5 bases). Germline V gives CDR1 SNHLY, CDR2 FYNNEI. The CDR3 is 11 amino acids. The ends were cut back, 3 bases at V and 11 bases at J, with 10 bases in the middle. The CDR3 nucleotides read TGTGCCAGCAGTGAGGGGGGGGTCGCTTTCTTT. The encoded protein is CASSEGGVAFF.

The chain couples TRBV11-2 to TRBJ2-3, with 11 bases fitting TRBD2. Germline V gives CDR1 SGHAT, CDR2 FQNNGV. The CDR3 consists of 15 residues. Unmatched junction bases numbered 4, after V lost 2 bases and J lost 6 bases. Here the CDR3 reads CASSLLAGGRDTQYF. In DNA form, the CDR3 reads TGTGCCAGCAGCTTACTAGCGGGGGGTCGTGATACGCAGTATTTT.

In its sample, this clone was seen a few times. CDR3 sequence (DNA): TGTGCCTCCTGCGAAACGCGCCCCTACGAGCAGTACTTC. It codes for CASCETRPYEQYF. The chain joins TRBV28 to TRBJ2-7, with D unclear. This CDR3 has 13 residues. The V gene's germline CDR1 is MDHEN and CDR2 SYDVKM. The V end was cut by 11 bases, the J end by 2 bases, with 16 bases between.

The V call is TRBV28, the J call TRBJ2-7; 9 bases are shared with TRBD1. With V trimmed by 8 bases and J by 4 bases, 9 bases remained unmatched. Germline-derived CDR1 and CDR2 are MDHEN and SYDVKM. The CDR3 runs 14 residues. CDR3 in DNA: TGTGCCAGCCGTTCCGGGACAGGGATGTACGAGCAGTACTTC. This gives the protein CASRSGTGMYEQYF.

A few counts support this clone. The chain links TRBV7-2 to TRBJ2-2; possibly TRBD1 for D (5 bases). Per the germline V gene, CDR1 is SGHTA and CDR2 is FQGNSA. This CDR3 region has 16 residues. Trimming took 1 base from V and 1 from J, leaving 10 bases between them. In nucleotides, the CDR3 is TGTGCCAGCAGCTTAGGTGGGGCCCTGAACACCGGGGAGCTGTTTTTT. The encoded protein is CASSLGGALNTGELFF.

This clone was recorded only once. V and J are TRBV4-2 and TRBJ2-3; perhaps TRBD1 as D (5 bases). This CDR3 region has 14 residues. With 8 bases removed from V and 0 bases from J, the gap between germline ends came to 12 bases. From germline, CDR1 is LGHNA and CDR2 YNFKEQ. The CDR3 DNA follows: TGTGCCAGCTCCAGGGTCGAAAGCACAGATACGCAGTATTTT. This translates into CASSRVESTDTQYF.

CDR3 sequence reads: CASSDRDSLSSGNTIYF. The CDR3 DNA is TGCGCCAGCAGCGACCGGGACAGTCTATCTTCTGGAAACACCATATATTTT. The chain uses TRBV4-1 and TRBJ1-3, with 7 bases aligning to TRBD1. V was clipped by 5 bases and J by 1 base; unmatched bases: 11. The CDR3 loop spans 17 amino acids. CDR1 is MGHRA and CDR2 is YSYEKL in the germline V gene.

CDR3 residues: CASSQDSPEWNTEAFF. The CDR3 region has the DNA TGCGCCAGCAGCCAAGATAGCCCAGAGTGGAACACTGAAGCTTTCTTT. This sequence joins TRBV4-1 and TRBJ1-1, with D unresolved. The CDR3 is 16 residues long. V was cut by 0 bases and J by 1 base, with 12 bases left in between. Germline CDR1 MGHRA, CDR2 YSYEKL.

This chain uses TRBV6-1 with TRBJ2-3, with a possible D match to TRBD2 (6 bases). The V end was cut by 3 bases, the J end by 2 bases, with 18 bases between. The CDR3 is 17 amino acids. The germline V gene has CDR1 MNHNS and CDR2 SASEGT. Here the CDR3 DNA reads TGTGCCAGCAGTGATATCTGGATGGGGGGTCCCACAGATACGCAGTATTTT. Translation gives CASSDIWMGGPTDTQYF.

This clone was picked up a small number of times. The chain combines TRBV28 with TRBJ1-2; 7 positions match TRBD1. Trimming cost V 10 bases and J 2 bases; bases outside gene matches: 13. CDR1 and CDR2 (germline): MDHEN, SYDVKM. The CDR3 is made up of 15 amino acids. The DNA of the CDR3 is TGTGCCACATCCCACCCGGAGACAGGGAACTATGGCTACACCTTC. Its protein product is CATSHPETGNYGYTF.

The CDR3: CASSDMESSYNEQFF. The CDR3 region has the DNA TGTGCCAGCAGTGATATGGAGAGCTCCTACAATGAGCAGTTCTTC. The chain combines TRBV2 with TRBJ2-1; D is undetermined. The length of the CDR3 is 15 residues. Germline CDR1 and CDR2: SNHLY and FYNNEI. Trimming pared 3 bases from V and 0 bases from J, leaving 9 bases between. The full variable domain, rest sourced from reference TRBV2 and TRBJ2-1, is EPEVTQTPSHQVTQMGQEVILRCVPISNHLYFYWYRQILGQKVEFLVSFYNNEISEKSEIFDDQFSVERPDGSNFTLKIRSTKLEDSAMYFCASSDMESSYNEQFFGPGTRLTVL.

The J gene is TRBJ1-1, the V gene TRBV4-2, with TRBD1 as a possible D gene (5 bases). Trimming took off 0 bases at V and 5 bases at J, with 13 bases between the two ends. The CDR3 covers 15 residues. Germline CDR1 is LGHNA and CDR2 is YNFKEQ. CDR3: CASSQDFGGRTEAFF. The CDR3 DNA sequence: TGTGCCAGCAGCCAAGATTTCGGGGGGAGGACTGAAGCTTTCTTT.

This rearrangement joins TRBV28 to TRBJ2-5; TRBD2 matches 7 bases. V shed 8 bases and J 2 bases; nucleotides not matched to a gene: 5. This CDR3 has 13 residues. Germline V lookup: CDR1 MDHEN, CDR2 SYDVKM. The CDR3 is CASQRTSQETQYF. Here the CDR3 DNA reads TGTGCCAGCCAGAGGACTAGTCAAGAGACCCAGTACTTC.

This rearrangement joins TRBV4-1 to TRBJ2-5; D might be TRBD1 (6 bases). The V gene lost 1 base and the J gene lost 4 bases, with 13 bases spanning the gap. Germline values: CDR1 MGHRA, CDR2 YSYEKL. CDR3 length: 15 residues. The CDR3 coding sequence is TGCGCCAGCAGCCAAGGTGGGGACACCCTAGAGACCCAGTACTTC. It encodes CASSQGGDTLETQYF.

This clone occurred a few times. This chain links TRBV5-6 with TRBJ1-1; TRBD1 is a possible D gene (6 bases). CDR3 size: 15 residues. Germline V gene data show CDR1 as SGHDT and CDR2 as YYEEEE. Trimming cost V 4 bases and J 1 base, with 14 bases left between them. The CDR3 reads CASSRFTGSNTEAFF. DNA for the CDR3: TGTGCCAGCAGCCGATTCACAGGGTCGAACACTGAAGCTTTCTTT.

The table lists this clone with a few counts. This chain connects TRBV7-9 to TRBJ2-3; D not resolved. Trimming pared 2 bases from V and 3 bases from J, leaving 9 bases between. Germline V gene data show CDR1 as SEHNR and CDR2 as FQNEAQ (reference sequence). This CDR3 is 14 amino acids long. CDR3 bases: TGTGCCAGCAGCTTATCGGTGACTACAGATACGCAGTATTTT. Translation: CASSLSVTTDTQYF.

CDR3 sequence reads: CASSQGGYEQYF. The CDR3 DNA reads as TGTGCCAGCAGCCAAGGCGGGTACGAGCAGTACTTC. The rearrangement uses TRBV14 and TRBJ2-7; a weak D match, TRBD2 (5 bases). Germline CDR1 SGHDN, CDR2 FVKESK. V lost 1 base and J lost 4, with 5 bases in between. There are 12 residues in the CDR3.

The chain uses TRBV9 and TRBJ1-3; D is uncertain. The V end was cut by 0 bases, the J end by 8 bases, with 3 bases between. CDR3 size: 11 residues. Germline CDR1 reads SGDLS; CDR2 reads YYNGEE. The CDR3 reads CASSVADTIYF. The CDR3 coding sequence is TGTGCCAGCAGCGTAGCGGACACCATATATTTT. Complete variable domain (other parts from reference TRBV9 and TRBJ1-3): DSGVTQTPKHLITATGQRVTLRCSPRSGDLSVYWYQQSLDQGLQFLIQYYNGEERAKGNILERFSAQQFPDLHSELNLSSLELGDSALYFCASSVADTIYFGEGSWLTVV.

Concerning this clone itself: One end of the junction does not line up with germline, which may come from a read error. Here the CDR3 reads CARSPAGQAYDYTF. Here the CDR3 DNA reads TGCGCCCGCAGCCCCGCGGGACAGGCGTATGACTACACCTTC. The chain combines TRBV4-1 with TRBJ1-2; 8 nucleotides align to TRBD1. This CDR3 comprises 14 residues. Germline V gene lookup returns CDR1 MGHRA and CDR2 YSYEKL.

In this sample, this clone turned up a few times. The chain uses TRBV29-1 and TRBJ2-7; 8 bases map to TRBD2. The germline CDR1 and CDR2 sequences are SQVTM and ANQGSEA. CDR3 length: 14 amino acids. The J segment lost 3 bases and the V segment lost 1 base, leaving 5 bases of the junction unmatched. The CDR3 DNA follows: TGCAGCGTTGAAGGCGGTAGCGGGATCTACGAGCAGTACTTC. It codes for CSVEGGSGIYEQYF.

A single count supports this clone. The chain couples TRBV15 to TRBJ2-7; D is possibly TRBD1 (5 bases). There are 15 residues in the CDR3. Trimming removed 0 bases from V and 3 bases from J, with 12 bases in between. The V gene's germline CDR1 is LNHNV and CDR2 YYDKDF (reference sequence). The CDR3 DNA reads as TGTGCCACCAGCAGAGATCTCGACAGTGACTACGAGCAGTACTTC. Its protein product is CATSRDLDSDYEQYF.

This chain uses TRBV6-1 with TRBJ2-2; 11 nucleotides align to TRBD1. V shed 7 bases and J 6 bases; nucleotides not matched to a gene: 13. The CDR3 consists of 17 residues. CDR1 is MNHNS and CDR2 is SASEGT in the germline V gene. CDR3 sequence: CASTDYRDRGGSGELFF. CDR3 coding DNA: TGTGCCAGCACTGACTATAGGGACAGGGGGGGGTCCGGGGAGCTGTTTTTT.

The gene calls are TRBV5-4 and TRBJ2-1, with TRBD1 as a possible D gene (6 bases). The germline CDR1 and CDR2 sequences are SGHNT and YYREEE (reference sequence). Trimming shortened V by 4 bases and J by 14 bases, and 16 bases separated the two germline ends. The CDR3 totals 12 residues. This CDR3 reads CASSQQQGIEFF. The CDR3 DNA sequence: TGTGCCAGCAGCCAGCAACAGGGAATTGAGTTCTTC.